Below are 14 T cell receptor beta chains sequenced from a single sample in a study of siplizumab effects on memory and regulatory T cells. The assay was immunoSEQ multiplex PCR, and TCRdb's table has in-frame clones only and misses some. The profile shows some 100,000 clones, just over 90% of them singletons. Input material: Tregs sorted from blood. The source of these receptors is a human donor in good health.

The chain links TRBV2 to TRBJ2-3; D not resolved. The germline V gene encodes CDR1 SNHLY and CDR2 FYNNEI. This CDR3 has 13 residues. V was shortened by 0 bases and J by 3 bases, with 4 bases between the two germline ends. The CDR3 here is CASSEAQTDTQYF. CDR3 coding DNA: TGTGCCAGCAGTGAAGCTCAAACAGATACGCAGTATTTT. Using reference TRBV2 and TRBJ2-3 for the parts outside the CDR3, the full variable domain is EPEVTQTPSHQVTQMGQEVILRCVPISNHLYFYWYRQILGQKVEFLVSFYNNEISEKSEIFDDQFSVERPDGSNFTLKIRSTKLEDSAMYFCASSEAQTDTQYFGPGTRLTVL.

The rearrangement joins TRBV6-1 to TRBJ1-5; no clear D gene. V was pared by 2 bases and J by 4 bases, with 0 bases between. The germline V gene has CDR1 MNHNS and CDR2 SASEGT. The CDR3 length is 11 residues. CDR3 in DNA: TGTGCCAGCAGTGAAAATCAGCCCCAGCATTTT. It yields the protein CASSENQPQHF.

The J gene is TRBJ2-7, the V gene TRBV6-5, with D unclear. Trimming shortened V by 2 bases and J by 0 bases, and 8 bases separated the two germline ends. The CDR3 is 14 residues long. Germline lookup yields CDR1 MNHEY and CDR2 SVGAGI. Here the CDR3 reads CASSYQTHSYEQYF. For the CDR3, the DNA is TGTGCCAGCAGTTACCAGACACACTCCTACGAGCAGTACTTC.

DNA for the CDR3: TGCGCCAGCCACGAGGTATTTAGGGGGCAAGATGGCTACACCTTC. Translation: CASHEVFRGQDGYTF. The chain couples TRBV23-1 to TRBJ1-2, with 7 nucleotides matching TRBD1. TRBV23-1 is sorted into the ORF group, with uncertain function. The CDR3 is 15 amino acids. Trimming at V came to 8 bases and at J to 6 bases, leaving 15 bases not matched to a gene.

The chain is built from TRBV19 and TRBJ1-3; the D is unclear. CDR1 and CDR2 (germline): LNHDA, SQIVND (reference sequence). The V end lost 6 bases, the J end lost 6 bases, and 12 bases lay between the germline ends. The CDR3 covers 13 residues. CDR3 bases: TGTGCCAGTAGGAACCTCCGGGCAAACACCATATATTTT. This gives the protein CASRNLRANTIYF.

The chain's CDR3 is CASSRRTTTNSGYTF. The DNA for the CDR3 is TGTGCCAGCAGCAGAAGGACAACCACAAATTCTGGCTACACCTTC. The V and J genes are TRBV9 and TRBJ1-2, with a weak D call TRBD1 (5 bases). The CDR3 is 15 amino acids. Trimming shortened V by 4 bases and J by 7 bases, and 20 bases separated the two germline ends. Germline V gene lookup returns CDR1 SGDLS and CDR2 YYNGEE.

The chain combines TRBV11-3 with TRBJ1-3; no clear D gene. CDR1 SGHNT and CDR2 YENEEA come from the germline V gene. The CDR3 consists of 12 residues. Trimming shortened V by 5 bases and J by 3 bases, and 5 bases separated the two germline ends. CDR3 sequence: CASSADGNTIYF. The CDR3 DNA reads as TGTGCCAGCAGCGCCGATGGAAACACCATATATTTT.

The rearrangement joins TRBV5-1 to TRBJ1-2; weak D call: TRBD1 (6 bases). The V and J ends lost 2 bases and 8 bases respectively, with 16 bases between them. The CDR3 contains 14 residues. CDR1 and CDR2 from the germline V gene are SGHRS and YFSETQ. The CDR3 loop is CASSFLRQAGGYTF. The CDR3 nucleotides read TGCGCCAGCAGCTTTTTAAGACAGGCTGGGGGCTACACCTTC.

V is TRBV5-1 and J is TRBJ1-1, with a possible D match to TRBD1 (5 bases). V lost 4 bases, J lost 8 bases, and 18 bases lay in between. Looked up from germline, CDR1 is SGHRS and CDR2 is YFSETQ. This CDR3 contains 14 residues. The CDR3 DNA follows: TGCGCCAGCAGCCTATTAGACAGATCCTCGGAAGCTTTCTTT. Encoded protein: CASSLLDRSSEAFF.

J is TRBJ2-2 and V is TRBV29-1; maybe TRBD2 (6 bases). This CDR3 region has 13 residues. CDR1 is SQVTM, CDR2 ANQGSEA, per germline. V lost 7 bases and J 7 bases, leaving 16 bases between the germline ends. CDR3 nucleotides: TGCAGCGCGGCTGTCTGGGAGGACGGGGAGCTGTTTTTT. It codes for CSAAVWEDGELFF.

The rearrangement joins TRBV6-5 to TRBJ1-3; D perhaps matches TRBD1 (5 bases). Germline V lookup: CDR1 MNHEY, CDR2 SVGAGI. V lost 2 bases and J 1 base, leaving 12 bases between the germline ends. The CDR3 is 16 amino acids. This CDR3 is CASSYRASGSGNTIYF. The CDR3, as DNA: TGTGCCAGCAGTTACCGGGCCTCAGGGTCTGGAAACACCATATATTTT.

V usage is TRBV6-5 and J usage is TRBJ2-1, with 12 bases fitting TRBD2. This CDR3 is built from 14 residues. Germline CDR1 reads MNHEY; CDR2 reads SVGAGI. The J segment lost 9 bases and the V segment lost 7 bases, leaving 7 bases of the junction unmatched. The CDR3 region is CASTRLAGAFEQFF. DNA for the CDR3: TGTGCCAGCACCCGACTAGCGGGAGCTTTTGAGCAGTTCTTC.

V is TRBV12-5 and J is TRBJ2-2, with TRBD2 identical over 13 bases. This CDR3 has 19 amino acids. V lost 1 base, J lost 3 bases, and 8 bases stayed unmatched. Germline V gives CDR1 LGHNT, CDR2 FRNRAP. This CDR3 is CASGLGPGTSGKYTGELFF. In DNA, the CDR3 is TGTGCTAGTGGTTTGGGTCCCGGGACTAGCGGGAAGTACACCGGGGAGCTGTTTTTT.

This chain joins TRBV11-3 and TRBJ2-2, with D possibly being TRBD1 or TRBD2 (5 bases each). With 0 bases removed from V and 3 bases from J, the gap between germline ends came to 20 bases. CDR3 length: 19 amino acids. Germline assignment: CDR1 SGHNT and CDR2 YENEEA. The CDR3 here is CASSLDHGPGTWDTGELFF. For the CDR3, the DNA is TGTGCCAGCAGCTTAGATCACGGGCCAGGGACGTGGGACACCGGGGAGCTGTTTTTT.